Listed here are 3 T cell receptor beta chains from one sample, sequenced in a study of blood T cells in healthy people across ages. Sample-barcoded 5' priming and a J-beta primer mix drove a second PCR of about 6 to 12 cycles. TCRdb used MiXCR to reprocess the 5' RACE reads, holding one entry per CDR3 protein. There are about a million distinct CDR3 sequences in the sample; 35% to 40% occur only once, and roughly 14% lies in the top ten. The sample consisted of blood. These receptor sequences come from a man younger than 35 in good health.

This CDR3 is CASSFPGQSYNEQYF. The CDR3 nucleotides are TGTGCCAGCAGCTTTCCGGGACAGTCCTACAATGAGCAGTACTTC. This rearrangement joins TRBV7-9 to TRBJ2-7; 7 nucleotides match TRBD1. The CDR3 covers 15 residues. V lost 3 bases and J lost 7; bases outside the gene matches: 12. Per germline, CDR1 SEHNR and CDR2 FQNEAQ (reference sequence).

Here the CDR3 reads CSARNRGVANGYTF. CDR3 DNA sequence: TGCAGTGCTAGAAACAGGGGGGTCGCTAATGGCTACACCTTC. The chain couples TRBV20-1 to TRBJ1-2, with 8 positions matching TRBD1. V shed 2 bases and J 6 bases; nucleotides not matched to a gene: 8. The CDR3 has 14 amino acids. The germline CDR1 and CDR2 sequences are DFQATT and SNEGSKA (reference sequence).

The V call is TRBV15, the J call TRBJ1-4; D gene ambiguous. The CDR3 runs 14 residues. Deletions cut 5 bases from V and 8 bases from J, with 15 bases between. Germline V gene lookup returns CDR1 LNHNV and CDR2 YYDKDF (reference sequence). The CDR3 spells CATSLGEGREKLFF. The CDR3 DNA is TGTGCCACCAGCCTCGGGGAGGGTCGGGAAAAACTGTTTTTT.